This TCR beta chain was retrieved from a study of shared clonotypes between healthy human individuals. The study's findings and limits: The four-donor shared clonotypes exceeded non-shared clonotypes in generation probability, with non-shared ones scoring lower.

Trimming stripped 4 bases from V and 8 bases from J, with 8 bases between. Germline V gene lookup returns CDR1 SNHLY and CDR2 FYNNEI. There are 12 residues in the CDR3. To note about this clone: Antigen: not known.

This table comes from immunoSEQ multiplex PCR, and its TCRdb copy is limited to in-frame clones, with some not included. The top ten hold about 1.5% of the sample, which has some 1 million clones, around 74% seen once. This clonotype was sampled from a man aged 18 to 29 in good health. The V and J genes are TRBV2 and TRBJ1-4; weak D call: TRBD1 (5 bases). Material for sequencing was memory CD4+ T cells sorted from blood. Subset indicated: CD45RA-negative fraction. In DNA, the CDR3 is TGTGCCAGCAGTGTCAGGGTGGAAAAACTGTTTTTT. It yields the protein CASSVRVEKLFF.